This entry lists 9 T cell receptor beta chains sequenced from one sample in a study of radiotherapy plus CTLA-4 blockade in lung cancer. Data came from immunoSEQ multiplex PCR; TCRdb stores just in-frame clones and leaves some out. The sample records 30,000 or so clones, around 73% being singletons. Sequencing was performed on peripheral blood, taken from a patient treated with radiotherapy plus ipilimumab. These TCRs come from a human donor with non-small cell lung cancer who had stable disease on radiotherapy plus ipilimumab.

On this clone itself: A read error is likely, as this CDR3 ends without the conserved phenylalanine or tryptophan. The chain carries TRBV7-9 and TRBJ1-5; D call uncertain. The germline V gene encodes CDR1 SEHNR and CDR2 FQNEAQ (reference sequence). The ends were cut back, 5 bases at V and 3 bases at J, with 11 bases in the middle. This CDR3 contains 14 residues. The CDR3 spells CASSRDMANQPQHL. For the CDR3, the DNA is TGTGCCAGCAGCCGGGATATGGCCAATCAGCCCCAGCATCTT.

The CDR3 loop is CSVLGQGDYTF. The CDR3 DNA is TGCAGCGTTCTAGGACAGGGTGACTACACCTTC. This chain connects TRBV29-1 to TRBJ1-2; TRBD1 aligns across 8 bases. V lost 5 bases and J lost 10; bases outside the gene matches: 6. The CDR3 spans 11 residues. Germline CDR1 reads SQVTM; CDR2 reads ANQGSEA.

The CDR3 reads CASRRGGSTEAFF. For the CDR3, the DNA is TGTGCCAGCAGGCGGGGGGGAAGCACTGAAGCTTTCTTT. The chain has TRBV6-4 and TRBJ1-1, with a tentative D call TRBD1 (5 bases). This CDR3 spans 13 amino acids. Germline V gives CDR1 MRHNA, CDR2 SNTAGT. Trimming took off 6 bases at V and 4 bases at J, with 12 bases between the two ends.

The chain links TRBV6-5 to TRBJ1-2; TRBD1 matches at 9 bases. The junction had 16 bases not matched to a gene; V was cut back by 10 bases and J by 7 bases. Germline assignment: CDR1 MNHEY and CDR2 SVGAGI. The CDR3 spans 15 residues. The CDR3 sequence: CATKTTGQGIFGYTF. For the CDR3, the DNA is TGTGCCACCAAAACCACTGGACAGGGGATTTTTGGCTACACCTTC.

The J gene is TRBJ1-2, the V gene TRBV6-5; TRBD1 might be the D (5 bases). V lost 7 bases to trimming and J lost 4 bases, with 16 bases between them. Germline V CDR1 and CDR2: MNHEY, SVGAGI. CDR3 length equals 14 residues. In DNA, the CDR3 is TGTGCCAGCACACCCAGGGAGGATAGCTATGGCTACACCTTC. Residues: CASTPREDSYGYTF.

The V gene is TRBV21-1, the J gene TRBJ2-7; the listed D gene, TRBD2, was not tested against the DNA. TRBV21-1 is an annotated pseudogene. This CDR3 comprises 14 residues. The CDR3 DNA reads as TGTGCCAGCAGCAAGGCGGGACGGAGATACGAGCAGTACGTC. Its translation: CASSKAGRRYEQYV.

The chain is built from TRBV29-1 and TRBJ1-1, with a weak D call TRBD1 (6 bases). CDR3 length: 12 amino acids. Trimming cost V 6 bases and J 3 bases, with 11 bases left between them. CDR1 is SQVTM and CDR2 is ANQGSEA in the germline V gene. CDR3 region: CSVQGSDTEAFF. The CDR3, as DNA: TGCAGCGTACAGGGCAGCGACACTGAAGCTTTCTTT.

This clone turned up a few times. The genes are TRBV19 and TRBJ1-1; D not certain. This CDR3 spans 16 amino acids. V dropped 5 bases and J dropped 5 bases, with 21 bases sitting between them. CDR1 and CDR2 (germline): LNHDA, SQIVND (reference sequence). The CDR3 region has the DNA TGTGCCAGTAGTCTTCCCGGGTCGGGCCCTGGGACTGAAGCTTTCTTT. As protein: CASSLPGSGPGTEAFF.

V is TRBV19 and J is TRBJ2-2; D might be TRBD1 or TRBD2, each matching 6 bases. V gave up 7 bases and J gave up 4 bases, with 16 bases separating them. This CDR3 has 15 residues. Germline V gives CDR1 LNHDA, CDR2 SQIVND (reference sequence). The CDR3 sequence: CASNSGARGTGELFF. The CDR3, as DNA: TGTGCCAGTAATTCGGGGGCCAGAGGCACCGGGGAGCTGTTTTTT.